A selection of T cell receptor beta chains follows, all from one sample in a study of T cells in Graves' hyperthyroidism and ophthalmopathy. TCRdb independently ran MiXCR on the multiplex PCR reads; one entry per CDR3 protein. The table has about 160,000 distinct CDR3 sequences, just under 9.5% seen once. The sample comprised blood. The receptors originated from a woman aged 18-29 years with Graves' hyperthyroidism that later progressed to Graves' ophthalmopathy. The CDR3 runs from the conserved cysteine through the conserved F or W. The D gene is left open where the match is weak. A clone size is listed for some rows: how often the clone was seen (once, few, many), or a class if it is expanded.

v_call	clone_size	j_call	d_call	cdr3_aa	cdr3_nt
TRBV20-1	many	TRBJ1-2	TRBD1	CSASHRDSGEGYTF	TGCAGTGCTAGTCATCGGGACAGCGGGGAAGGCTACACCTTC
TRBV6-1	.	TRBJ2-3	.	CASSPRDKMQYF	TGTGCCAGCAGTCCCCGGGATAAGATGCAGTATTTT
TRBV6-1	many	TRBJ2-1	TRBD2	CASSEFLASGYNEQFF	TGTGCCAGCAGTGAATTTTTGGCTAGCGGTTACAATGAGCAGTTCTTC
TRBV7-8	many	TRBJ1-3	.	CASSPGTLPGNTIYF	TGTGCCAGCAGTCCCGGGACTCTCCCTGGAAACACCATATATTTT
TRBV18	few	TRBJ1-2	TRBD1	CASSPTGDQGYTF	TGTGCCAGCTCCCCGACAGGGGACCAGGGCTACACCTTT
TRBV5-4	few	TRBJ2-5	.	CASRSWAGPFQETQYF	TGTGCCAGCAGGAGTTGGGCAGGCCCTTTCCAAGAGACCCAGTACTTC
TRBV6-1	many	TRBJ1-5	.	CASSASLENQPQHF	TGTGCCAGCAGCGCCTCTTTGGAGAATCAGCCCCAGCATTTT
TRBV7-9	many	TRBJ2-1	.	CASSSGNQGLPFKDEQFF	TGTGCCAGCAGCTCTGGAAACCAGGGACTCCCATTCAAGGATGAGCAGTTCTTC
TRBV13	.	TRBJ2-7	.	CASSLDRGVGGYEQYF	TGTGCCAGCAGCTTAGACCGAGGGGTAGGAGGCTACGAGCAGTACTTC
TRBV4-1	few	TRBJ2-7	TRBD1	CASSRVQGGTDEQYF	TGCGCCAGCAGCCGGGTTCAAGGGGGCACGGACGAGCAGTACTTC
TRBV7-3	.	TRBJ1-5	.	CASSLTCDRCHF	TGTGCCAGCAGCTTAACCTGTGACAGGTGCCATTTT
TRBV11-2	many	TRBJ1-4	.	CASSPTTGPGEKLFF	TGTGCCAGCAGCCCAACAACAGGGCCGGGTGAAAAACTGTTTTTT
TRBV7-9	few	TRBJ2-5	TRBD1	CASSSTGVGETQYF	TGTGCCAGCAGCTCAACAGGGGTGGGAGAGACCCAGTACTTC
TRBV7-9	many	TRBJ2-7	TRBD1	CASSLTGGRLEQYF	TGTGCCAGCAGCTTGACAGGGGGCCGGCTCGAGCAGTACTTC
TRBV15	many	TRBJ2-1	TRBD2	CATSSVGLAQDNEQFF	TGTGCCACCAGCAGCGTGGGACTAGCGCAGGACAATGAGCAGTTCTTC
TRBV3-1	many	TRBJ2-5	TRBD2	CASSQGGTSGKTQYF	TGTGCCAGCAGCCAAGGCGGGACTAGCGGGAAGACCCAGTACTTC
TRBV7-8	many	TRBJ2-1	.	CASTPRRAARTYNEQFF	TGTGCCAGCACGCCTAGGAGAGCCGCCAGAACCTACAATGAGCAGTTCTTC
TRBV20-1	many	TRBJ1-6	.	CSARRQVGESPLHF	TGCAGTGCTCGTAGACAGGTCGGGGAATCACCCCTCCACTTT
TRBV20-1	.	TRBJ1-6	.	CSASEVGSNNSPLHF	TGCAGTGCAAGCGAGGTGGGCTCTAATAATTCACCCCTCCACTTT
TRBV5-4	.	TRBJ2-5	TRBD2	CASSPQVGGETQYF	TGTGCCAGCAGCCCCCAGGTGGGAGGGGAGACCCAGTACTTC
TRBV4-1	few	TRBJ1-1	.	CASSQWGEAFF	TGCGCCAGCAGCCAATGGGGTGAAGCTTTCTTT
TRBV11-3	many	TRBJ2-3	TRBD2	CASSLGGSLDTQYF	TGTGCCAGCAGCTTGGGCGGGAGTTTAGATACGCAGTATTTT
TRBV2	many	TRBJ1-2	.	CASSLSSYGYTF	TGTGCCAGCAGTCTATCTTCCTATGGCTACACCTTC
TRBV7-6	many	TRBJ2-5	.	CASSPPGDETQYF	TGTGCCAGCAGCCCCCCGGGGGACGAGACCCAGTACTTC
TRBV29-1	many	TRBJ2-1	.	CSVKTTSYNEQFF	TGCAGCGTTAAGACAACCTCCTACAATGAGCAGTTCTTC
TRBV9	many	TRBJ2-7	TRBD1	CASSPGQMSSYEQYF	TGTGCCAGCAGCCCGGGACAGATGAGCTCCTACGAGCAGTACTTC
TRBV30	many	TRBJ1-2	.	CAWSVMTNYGYTF	TGTGCCTGGAGTGTAATGACTAACTATGGCTACACCTTC
TRBV25-1	many	TRBJ1-1	.	CASSEGGGTEAFF	TGTGCCAGCAGTGAAGGGGGCGGGACTGAAGCTTTCTTT
TRBV14	.	TRBJ1-4	.	CASSHTNEKLFF	TGTGCCAGCAGCCACACGAATGAAAAACTGTTTTTT
TRBV20-1	few	TRBJ2-1	.	CSASGTPNNEQFF	TGCAGTGCTAGTGGGACGCCTAACAATGAGCAGTTCTTC
TRBV28	few	TRBJ1-6	.	CASSYQPGWVVAPLHF	TGTGCCAGCAGTTATCAGCCGGGGTGGGTTGTGGCACCCCTCCACTTT
TRBV14	few	TRBJ2-7	.	CASSQEGGVYSYEQYF	TGTGCCAGCAGCCAAGAAGGAGGAGTATACTCCTACGAGCAGTACTTC
TRBV29-1	many	TRBJ2-4	.	CSVGFTGSRNIQYF	TGCAGCGTTGGGTTTACCGGGTCAAGAAACATTCAGTACTTC
TRBV29-1	many	TRBJ2-7	TRBD1	CSAGVGQEYEQYF	TGCAGCGCCGGCGTGGGACAGGAGTACGAGCAGTACTTC
TRBV5-1	.	TRBJ2-6	.	CASSLDLGSPGANVLTF	TGCGCCAGCAGCTTGGATCTGGGATCCCCTGGGGCCAACGTCCTGACTTTC
TRBV15	.	TRBJ2-5	.	CATSSAAGPGETQYF	TGTGCCACCAGCAGCGCCGCAGGTCCCGGGGAGACCCAGTACTTC
TRBV5-1	.	TRBJ2-2	.	CASSVMWANTGELFF	TGCGCCAGCAGCGTGATGTGGGCGAACACCGGGGAGCTGTTTTTT
TRBV20-1	many	TRBJ2-7	.	CSARLSVDYEQYF	TGCAGTGCTCGCCTCTCGGTTGATTACGAGCAGTACTTC
TRBV19	many	TRBJ1-4	.	CASHILGPGREKLFF	TGTGCCAGTCACATTCTTGGTCCGGGCCGTGAAAAACTGTTTTTT
TRBV20-1	few	TRBJ2-1	TRBD2	CSARGPLAGVVEQFF	TGCAGTGCTAGAGGTCCCCTAGCGGGAGTGGTTGAGCAGTTCTTC
TRBV11-2	many	TRBJ2-3	TRBD1	CASSMTGEADTQYF	TGTGCCAGCAGCATGACAGGGGAGGCAGATACGCAGTATTTT
TRBV28	many	TRBJ2-7	.	CASSFNVGPWLLEQYF	TGTGCCAGCAGTTTTAATGTCGGACCCTGGCTCTTAGAGCAGTACTTC
TRBV6-1	many	TRBJ2-3	TRBD2	CASSELFSGTADTQYF	TGTGCCAGCAGTGAACTCTTTAGCGGGACTGCAGATACGCAGTATTTT
TRBV6-1	many	TRBJ1-1	.	CASTRSQGMNTEAFF	TGTGCCAGCACCAGGAGCCAGGGGATGAACACTGAAGCTTTCTTT
TRBV19	.	TRBJ1-1	.	CASSIVWGRPNTEAFF	TGTGCCAGTAGTATAGTTTGGGGTCGCCCGAACACTGAAGCTTTCTTT
TRBV20-1	many	TRBJ2-3	TRBD2	CSARNPRGDVSPGTDTQYF	TGCAGTGCTAGAAACCCCCGGGGGGACGTTTCGCCGGGCACAGATACGCAGTATTTT
TRBV4-1	many	TRBJ2-7	TRBD1	CASSQETGTGSIEQYF	TGCGCCAGCAGCCAAGAGACCGGGACAGGGAGCATCGAGCAGTACTTC
TRBV30	many	TRBJ2-2	TRBD1	CAWSVGQGYTGELFF	TGTGCCTGGAGTGTGGGACAGGGGTACACCGGGGAGCTGTTTTTT